This paragraph reports one TCR beta chain. Using immunoSEQ multiplex PCR, the repertoire was profiled, and TCRdb retains in-frame clones only, with some absent. The data show 50,000 to 70,000 clones, 70% to 90% seen once. This CDR3 contains 14 residues. The germline CDR1 and CDR2 sequences are SGHTA and FQGNSA. Trimming cost V 3 bases and J 4 bases, with 12 bases left between them. The entry originates in a study of OX40 agonist ivuxolimab in advanced cancers. Overall study: Each patient was given ivuxolimab into a vein every 2 weeks, at 0.01 to 10 mg/kg. Patients assigned to dose escalation were diagnosed with hepatocellular carcinoma, melanoma, renal cell or head and neck cancer. Of the patients, three showed partial responses, one with hepatocellular carcinoma and two with cutaneous melanoma. Patients with prior anti-PD-1, anti-PD-L1 or anti-CTLA-4 therapy were eligible; approximately 40% had some.

Here the sequenced sample was CD4+ or CD8+ T cells sorted from blood, taken in a trial of the OX40 agonist ivuxolimab. This TCR derives from an adult with an advanced solid tumor such as melanoma, head and neck, liver or kidney cancer. The chain recombines TRBV7-2 with TRBJ2-5; a possible D gene is TRBD2 (6 bases). The CDR3 coding sequence is TGTGCCAGCAGCTTCCGACTAGGCGCAGAGACCCAGTACTTC. It yields the protein CASSFRLGAETQYF.